This T cell receptor beta chain originates from a study of CD8 T cell repertoires and HIV-1 epitope variants. The method was immunoSEQ multiplex PCR; TCRdb's version includes in-frame clones alone and lacks a portion of them. The sample includes 5,000 to 6,500 clones, roughly 69% of them seen just once. This clone came up a few times. Antigen specificity is unknown. This CDR3 is built from 13 residues. Germline V gene sequence: CDR1 MNHEY, CDR2 SVGAGI. Trimming removed 1 base from V and 2 bases from J, with 6 bases in between. Sequenced input: cultured CD8+ T cells derived from PBMCs. The source is a male donor with HIV. The rearrangement links TRBV6-5 to TRBJ2-7, with a weak D call TRBD2 (5 bases). CDR3: CASSYFGAYEQYF. The CDR3 DNA is TGTGCCAGCAGTTACTTCGGGGCCTACGAGCAGTACTTC.